This TCR beta chain was profiled in a study of T cell responses to AZD1222 COVID-19 vaccine. V was cut by 7 bases and J by 3 bases, with 16 bases left in between. The CDR3 runs to 16 residues. Germline values: CDR1 MDHEN, CDR2 SYDVKM. The assay was immunoSEQ multiplex PCR, and TCRdb's table has in-frame clones only and misses some. The table records tens of thousands of clones, 87% of them present only once. The chain has TRBV28 and TRBJ1-6; D is uncertain. The TCR sequence derives from an adult who received the AZD1222 COVID-19 vaccine. The sequenced sample was peripheral blood, obtained 28 days after the second AZD1222 dose. The DNA for the CDR3 is TGTGCCAGCAACCCCCAAGGAGGTATCTATAATTCACCCCTCCACTTT. This gives the protein CASNPQGGIYNSPLHF.